The 23 T cell receptor beta chains below were found in one sample sequenced in a study of T cell clonality in common variable immunodeficiency. Some clones are missing from TCRdb's copy, which holds only in-frame ones; the method was immunoSEQ multiplex PCR. The sample is made up of about 52,000 clones, none counted only once. Sequenced material: peripheral blood mononuclear cells. The source of these receptors is a person aged 18 to 75 in good health.

This clone showed up many times. The DNA read from the CDR3 is TGTGCCAGCAGCCGACAGGGTGAA. It is translated as CASSRQGE. The whole CDR3 protein is CASSRQGEAFF. The chain joins TRBV7-9 to TRBJ1-1, with 7 nucleotides matching TRBD1. Read sequence stops 3 residues before the CDR3 end, and the germline J gene provides the missing end. The junction had 1 base not matched to a gene; V was cut back by 5 bases and J by 7 bases. This CDR3 is 11 amino acids long. Per the germline V gene, CDR1 is SEHNR and CDR2 is FQNEAQ (reference sequence).

This clone was detected many times. The read finishes 3 residues shy of the CDR3 end, and the germline J gene is used to complete it. The rearrangement uses TRBV30 and TRBJ2-3; 7 nucleotides align to TRBD2. Looked up from germline, CDR1 is GTSNPN and CDR2 is SVGIG (reference sequence). The length of the CDR3 is 12 residues. CDR3 DNA (partial): TGTGCCTGGGGGAGAGGGGAGGGCGCG. Translation gives CAWGRGEGA. From start to end, the CDR3 is CAWGRGEGAQYF.

There are many counts of this clone. The read falls 3 residues short of the CDR3 end, and the missing part is taken from the germline J gene. The chain has TRBV20-1 and TRBJ1-4, with a possible D match to TRBD1 (5 bases). Germline values: CDR1 DFQATT, CDR2 SNEGSKA (reference sequence). This CDR3 region has 12 residues. Trimming pared 5 bases from V and 7 bases from J, leaving 11 bases between. CDR3: CSALHGGEKLFF. The CDR3 DNA, read in part, is TGCAGTGCTCTGCACGGGGGTGAAAAA.

This clone was picked up many times. Coverage ceases 3 residues before the CDR3 finishes, and the germline J gene fills in the end. The chain employs TRBV5-1 and TRBJ2-3; 7 bases agree with TRBD1. CDR1 is SGHRS, CDR2 YFSETQ, per germline. The CDR3 runs to 15 residues. The CDR3 reads CASNVLQTGRETQYF. Partial CDR3 DNA: TGCGCCAGCAACGTCCTCCAGACAGGGAGAGAGACG.

This clone was recorded at least ten times. Coverage ceases 3 residues before the CDR3 finishes, and the germline J gene fills in the end. The V and J genes are TRBV11-3 and TRBJ2-1; D is ambiguous. V was trimmed by 0 bases and J by 7 bases, leaving 13 bases between them. CDR3 length equals 15 residues. The germline gives CDR1 SGHNT, CDR2 YENEEA. This CDR3 reads CASSLDTQLRNEQFF. CDR3 DNA, as far as it was read: TGTGCCAGCAGCTTAGATACACAGCTACGAAATGAG.

Concerning this clone itself: Read coverage stops 3 residues before the CDR3 terminus; the germline J gene supplies the remainder. The chain joins TRBV20-1 to TRBJ2-7; D is possibly TRBD2 (5 bases). There are 15 residues in the CDR3. Germline V gene lookup returns CDR1 DFQATT and CDR2 SNEGSKA (reference sequence). V was trimmed by 3 bases and J by 1 base, leaving 16 bases between them. CDR3 loop: CSARHPASRSYEQYF. The sequenced CDR3 bases are TGCAGTGCTAGGCACCCGGCTAGCAGATCCTACGAG.

This clone was counted ten times or more. Read data end 3 residues before the CDR3 end; the end is taken from the germline J gene. This chain uses TRBV5-1 with TRBJ2-7; 7 nucleotides line up with TRBD2. CDR1 is SGHRS, CDR2 YFSETQ, per germline. The CDR3 consists of 17 residues. V shed 3 bases, J shed 0 bases, and the junction held 12 bases outside the gene matches. CDR3 sequence: CASSSNPTSAFSYEQYF. CDR3 bases read: TGCGCCAGCAGCTCAAACCCTACTAGCGCCTTCTCCTACGAG.

This clone was counted many times. The CDR3 extends 3 residues past the end of the read, so its final part is completed from the germline J gene. The chain recombines TRBV7-2 with TRBJ2-1; the D gene is possibly TRBD1 (6 bases). The V and J ends lost 1 base and 5 bases respectively, with 9 bases between them. In germline, CDR1 is SGHTA, CDR2 FQGNSA. This CDR3 comprises 14 residues. The CDR3 bases that were read are TGTGCCAGCAGCTTAGTCGACAGGAACAATGAG. Protein sequence: CASSLVDRNNE. The full CDR3 sequence reads CASSLVDRNNEQFF. Drawing the rest from reference TRBV7-2 and TRBJ2-1, the complete variable domain is GAGVSQSPSNKVTEKGKDVELRCDPISGHTALYWYRQSLGQGLEFLIYFQGNSAPDKSGLPSDRFSAERTGGSVSTLTIQRTQQEDSAVYLCASSLVDRNNEQFFGPGTRLTVL.

This clone was seen at least ten times. The chain's CDR3 is CAWSEGTSSYNEQFF. CDR3 DNA, as far as it was read: TGTGCCTGGAGCGAAGGGACTAGTTCCTACAATGAG. The rearrangement uses TRBV30 and TRBJ2-1, with TRBD2 matching over 8 bases. From the germline J gene comes the end of the CDR3, since the read stops 3 residues before it. CDR3 length equals 15 residues. Germline lookup yields CDR1 GTSNPN and CDR2 SVGIG (reference sequence). The V and J ends lost 3 bases and 1 base, in that order; junction bases with no gene match: 5. The variable domain in full, completed from reference TRBV30 and TRBJ2-1, reads SQTIHQWPATLVQPVGSPLSLECTVEGTSNPNLYWYRQAAGRGLQLLFYSVGIGQISSEVPQNLSASRPQDRQFILSSKKLLLSDSGFYLCAWSEGTSSYNEQFFGPGTRLTVL.

This clone was detected many times. CDR3 region: CASSPQRSGLAGVRETQYF. The CDR3 bases that were read are TGTGCCAGCTCACCACAACGCAGTGGGCTAGCGGGAGTTAGGGAGACC. The chain combines TRBV18 with TRBJ2-5; 10 bases fit TRBD2. The read ends 3 residues shy of where the CDR3 ends; the end is completed using the germline J gene. The germline gives CDR1 KGHSH, CDR2 LQKENI. Unmatched junction bases numbered 16, after V lost 1 base and J lost 5 bases. The CDR3 covers 19 residues.

This clone has at least ten counts. The read ends 3 residues early relative to the CDR3; the germline J gene fills the gap. The chain joins TRBV7-8 to TRBJ1-4, with 7 nucleotides matching TRBD1. J gave up 2 bases and V 0 bases, and 9 bases lay outside the gene matches. Germline V lookup: CDR1 SGHVS, CDR2 FQNEAQ. The CDR3 extends over 18 amino acids. This chain's CDR3 is CASSLAWTGGKTNEKLFF. The sequenced CDR3 bases are TGTGCCAGCAGCTTAGCTTGGACAGGCGGAAAGACTAATGAAAAA.

In its sample, this clone was seen many times. From the germline J gene comes the end of the CDR3, since the read stops 3 residues before it. V and J are TRBV6-7 and TRBJ2-1; 9 nucleotides agree with TRBD2. TRBV6-7 falls under the ORF class, with uncertain function. The CDR3 is made up of 18 amino acids. V dropped 0 bases and J dropped 5; count of bases not matched to a gene: 11. CDR3 DNA, as far as it was read: TGTGCCAGCAGTTACTCAGTAGCGGGAGTACAGAGTGACAATGAG. Its translation is CASSYSVAGVQSDNE. The entire CDR3 protein reads CASSYSVAGVQSDNEQFF.

This clone has a count of ten or more. The read terminates 3 residues before the CDR3 end, so the remaining end is supplied by the germline J gene. V is TRBV5-6 and J is TRBJ1-2, with 9 bases that match TRBD1. Germline V gene data show CDR1 as SGHDT and CDR2 as YYEEEE. The V and J ends lost 3 bases and 6 bases, in that order; junction bases with no gene match: 3. This CDR3 region has 13 residues. The covered CDR3 bases are TGTGCCAGCAGCTCCGGACAGGGGAATGGC. Amino acid sequence: CASSSGQGNG. The complete CDR3 sequence is CASSSGQGNGYTF. The full variable domain, with the rest looked up from reference TRBV5-6 and TRBJ1-2, is DAGVTQSPTHLIKTRGQQVTLRCSPKSGHDTVSWYQQALGQGPQFIFQYYEEEERQRGNFPDRFSGHQFPNYSSELNVNALLLGDSALYLCASSSGQGNGYTFGSGTRLTVV.

This clone was detected ten times or more. The DNA ends 3 residues before the CDR3 does, and the rest of the CDR3 is filled in from the germline J gene. The chain combines TRBV13 with TRBJ2-2; TRBD1 is a possible D gene (6 bases). Germline lookup yields CDR1 PRHDT and CDR2 FYEKMQ (reference sequence). This CDR3 region has 12 residues. Trimming took 5 bases from V and 8 from J, leaving 9 bases between them. The sequenced part of the CDR3 DNA is TGTGCCAGCAGCGCAGGGGTTGGGGAG. As protein: CASSAGVGE. The CDR3 reads in full as CASSAGVGELFF.

About this clone: The read finishes 3 residues shy of the CDR3 end, and the germline J gene is used to complete it. This rearrangement joins TRBV7-2 to TRBJ1-5; a weak D match, TRBD1 (5 bases). This CDR3 is 15 amino acids long. Germline lookup yields CDR1 SGHTA and CDR2 FQGNSA. Trimming took 1 base from V and 4 from J, leaving 11 bases between them. The CDR3 is CASSLGLRDNQPQHF. The CDR3 bases that were read are TGTGCCAGCAGCTTAGGCCTCAGGGATAATCAGCCC.

This clone was observed at least ten times. The part of the CDR3 DNA that was read is TGCAGTGCTAGTCCTACCGGGACTAGCCATGAGACC. This gives the protein CSASPTGTSHET. The entire CDR3 sequence reads CSASPTGTSHETQYF. V usage is TRBV20-1 and J usage is TRBJ2-5; 9 bases are shared with TRBD2. The read ends 3 residues shy of where the CDR3 ends; the end is completed using the germline J gene. The CDR3 contains 15 residues. V shed 3 bases, J shed 5 bases, and the junction held 10 bases outside the gene matches. Germline CDR1 reads DFQATT; CDR2 reads SNEGSKA (reference sequence).

Concerning this clone: Coverage ceases 3 residues before the CDR3 finishes, and the germline J gene fills in the end. This chain uses TRBV13 with TRBJ2-5; D gene unclear. Germline lookup yields CDR1 PRHDT and CDR2 FYEKMQ (reference sequence). Between the trimmed V and J ends, which lost 6 bases and 2 bases, there was a span of 13 bases. This CDR3 comprises 14 residues. The CDR3 bases that were read are TGTGCCAGCAGTCAAGGTGGCAGACAAGAGACC. It is translated as CASSQGGRQET. The full CDR3 protein reads CASSQGGRQETQYF.

The sample holds many counts of this clone. The CDR3 goes on 3 residues after the read ends, and that part is filled in from the germline J gene. The V and J genes are TRBV5-4 and TRBJ2-7, with TRBD2 matching over 11 bases. This CDR3 comprises 16 residues. The trim removed 2 bases at V and 5 bases at J, leaving 9 bases unmatched. Germline V gives CDR1 SGHNT, CDR2 YYREEE (reference sequence). The CDR3 sequence is CASSLKTSGSFNEQYF. The covered CDR3 bases are TGTGCCAGCAGCTTAAAAACTAGCGGGAGTTTCAACGAG.

This clone was detected many times. The read terminates 3 residues before the CDR3 end, so the remaining end is supplied by the germline J gene. The rearrangement joins TRBV6-2 or TRBV6-3 to TRBJ2-7; D remains unclear. The germline V gene encodes CDR1 MNHEY and CDR2 SVGEGT. V lost 0 bases and J 4 bases, leaving 10 bases between the germline ends. This CDR3 spans 14 amino acids. Partial CDR3 DNA: TGTGCCAGCAGTTACTCCCGGGTAACATACGAG. Protein: CASSYSRVTYE. The full CDR3 protein reads CASSYSRVTYEQYF.

This clone has ten or more counts. The read ends 3 residues early relative to the CDR3; the germline J gene fills the gap. This chain connects TRBV18 to TRBJ2-3; 7 bases align to TRBD2. The CDR3 sequence is 15 residues long. The V segment lost 3 bases and the J segment 2 bases; nucleotides outside the gene matches: 5. Germline loops: CDR1 KGHSH, CDR2 LQKENI. The CDR3 DNA, read in part, is TGTGCCAGCTCACCCCCCAGCGGGATCACAGATACG. Protein product: CASSPPSGITDT. The CDR3, in full, reads CASSPPSGITDTQYF.

This clone occurred many times. The CDR3 sequence: CAWSRAGQPQHF. CDR3 DNA (partial): TGTGCCTGGAGTCGGGCGGGGCAGCCC. The chain combines TRBV30 with TRBJ1-5; no definite D call. The read is 3 residues too short to cover the CDR3 end, so that end is filled in from the germline J gene. Deletions cut 2 bases from V and 7 bases from J, with 9 bases between. This CDR3 spans 12 amino acids. Germline CDR1 and CDR2: GTSNPN and SVGIG (reference sequence).

This clone was seen many times. The read ends 3 residues early relative to the CDR3; the germline J gene fills the gap. The V gene is TRBV18, the J gene TRBJ1-4, with TRBD1 as a possible D gene (6 bases). Trimming pared 1 base from V and 6 bases from J, leaving 9 bases between. This CDR3 contains 14 residues. Germline V gene data show CDR1 as KGHSH and CDR2 as LQKENI. CDR3 sequence: CASSPLAGDEKLFF. CDR3 bases read: TGTGCCAGCTCACCACTGGCAGGGGATGAAAAA.

The sample holds many counts of this clone. Sequencing ends 3 residues short of the CDR3 end; the germline J gene provides the rest. The chain couples TRBV19 to TRBJ2-3, with D perhaps TRBD1 (6 bases). The CDR3 spans 14 residues. V was shortened by 6 bases and J by 1 base, with 11 bases between the two germline ends. Germline V gene sequence: CDR1 LNHDA, CDR2 SQIVND (reference sequence). CDR3 sequence: CASSPGDRTDTQYF. CDR3 bases read: TGTGCCAGTAGCCCAGGGGACCGCACAGATACG.